These 10 T cell receptor beta chains originate from one sample sequenced in a study of blood T cell repertoires in COVID-19. Generated by immunoSEQ multiplex PCR, the TCRdb table keeps only in-frame clones and is missing some. The sample holds tens of thousands of clones, about nine tenths seen once. The sequenced sample was peripheral blood. These receptors all stem from a woman between 45 and 60 years old with active or convalescent COVID-19.

The chain is built from TRBV11-2 and TRBJ2-5; D uncertain. This CDR3 spans 13 amino acids. The V gene lost 4 bases and the J gene lost 5 bases, with 11 bases spanning the gap. Germline values: CDR1 SGHAT, CDR2 FQNNGV. The CDR3 nucleotides read TGTGCCAGCAGCTCGAGTTTCGCGGAGACCCAGTACTTC. It codes for CASSSSFAETQYF.

There are a few counts of this clone. Additional DNA sequences in this sample encode the identical CDR3. The rearrangement uses TRBV2 and TRBJ1-2, with D perhaps TRBD1 (6 bases). Germline V gene sequence: CDR1 SNHLY, CDR2 FYNNEI. V lost 7 bases and J lost 8, with 17 bases in between. The CDR3 covers 13 residues. This CDR3 is CASKTGGAGGYTF. CDR3 bases: TGTGCCAGCAAGACAGGCGGAGCAGGGGGCTACACCTTC.

In DNA form, the CDR3 reads TGTGCCAGCAGTCACAGGGTTAACTATGGCTACACCTTC. It codes for CASSHRVNYGYTF. This chain joins TRBV27 and TRBJ1-2, with D maybe TRBD1 (6 bases). Trimming took off 5 bases at V and 1 base at J, with 8 bases between the two ends. The CDR3 spans 13 residues. Germline assignment: CDR1 MNHEY and CDR2 SMNVEV (reference sequence).

V gene TRBV2 combines with J gene TRBJ2-3; 9 nucleotides line up with TRBD1. Germline V gene lookup returns CDR1 SNHLY and CDR2 FYNNEI. The J segment lost 5 bases and the V segment lost 9 bases, leaving 12 bases of the junction unmatched. This CDR3 has 15 amino acids. As DNA, the CDR3 is TGTGCCAGGAGGGGTAGGGACAGGGAGGGAGATACGCAGTATTTT. Translation: CARRGRDREGDTQYF.

This clone showed up just once. The chain recombines TRBV2 with TRBJ2-5; D is uncertain. The CDR3 consists of 12 residues. Germline CDR1 SNHLY, CDR2 FYNNEI. V was clipped by 4 bases and J by 3 bases, with 6 bases between them. The CDR3 protein is CASSVQKETQYF. CDR3 DNA sequence: TGTGCCAGCAGTGTCCAAAAAGAGACCCAGTACTTC. The complete variable domain, with remaining parts taken from reference TRBV2 and TRBJ2-5, reads EPEVTQTPSHQVTQMGQEVILRCVPISNHLYFYWYRQILGQKVEFLVSFYNNEISEKSEIFDDQFSVERPDGSNFTLKIRSTKLEDSAMYFCASSVQKETQYFGPGTRLLVL.

This clone was recorded a few times. The gene calls are TRBV30 and TRBJ1-2; D possibly corresponds to TRBD1 (6 bases). Germline lookup yields CDR1 GTSNPN and CDR2 SVGIG (reference sequence). This CDR3 spans 17 amino acids. V dropped 3 bases and J dropped 2 bases, with 22 bases sitting between them. CDR3 protein: CAWSPHRGQMGNYGYTF. In nucleotides, the CDR3 is TGTGCCTGGAGCCCTCACAGAGGACAGATGGGGAACTATGGCTACACCTTC. Full variable domain (remainder filled in from reference TRBV30 and TRBJ1-2): SQTIHQWPATLVQPVGSPLSLECTVEGTSNPNLYWYRQAAGRGLQLLFYSVGIGQISSEVPQNLSASRPQDRQFILSSKKLLLSDSGFYLCAWSPHRGQMGNYGYTFGSGTRLTVV.

This clone appeared once. The genes are TRBV10-3 and TRBJ2-2; 8 bases fit TRBD1. The CDR3 is made up of 18 amino acids. With 8 bases clipped from V and 6 bases from J, the junction kept 20 bases outside the gene matches. CDR1 and CDR2 from the germline V gene are ENHRY and SYGVKD. The CDR3 spells CAIQGLDRGHTRPGELFF. The CDR3 DNA sequence: TGTGCCATCCAGGGGCTCGACAGGGGCCACACTCGACCCGGGGAGCTGTTTTTT.

This clone was detected once. The gene calls are TRBV18 and TRBJ2-3; the match to TRBD2 covers 14 bases. Germline CDR1 KGHSH, CDR2 LQKENI. The CDR3 is 16 amino acids. Trimming cost V 3 bases and J 4 bases; bases outside gene matches: 3. The CDR3 loop is CASSPSGLAGADTQYF. The CDR3 nucleotides read TGTGCCAGCTCACCTTCGGGACTAGCGGGGGCAGATACGCAGTATTTT.

The V gene is TRBV2, the J gene TRBJ2-5, with D possibly matching TRBD2 (6 bases). Germline values: CDR1 SNHLY, CDR2 FYNNEI. V was cut by 11 bases and J by 3 bases, with 16 bases left in between. The CDR3 loop spans 13 amino acids. In DNA form, the CDR3 reads TGTGCCTCCGCCGGGACTTATGAAGAGACCCAGTACTTC. It encodes CASAGTYEETQYF.

The chain carries TRBV28 and TRBJ2-5; no clear D. The CDR3 spans 15 residues. V lost 3 bases and J 1 base, leaving 12 bases between the germline ends. Germline assignment: CDR1 MDHEN and CDR2 SYDVKM. CDR3 in amino acids: CASSFIRGSQETQYF. CDR3 nucleotides: TGTGCCAGCAGTTTTATCCGTGGCAGCCAAGAGACCCAGTACTTC.